This T cell receptor (beta chain) was found in a study of PD-L1 blockade in urothelial cancer. Clones were sequenced by immunoSEQ multiplex PCR, and TCRdb holds only the in-frame ones, with some missing. This table holds approximately 48,000 clones, around 85% found once. There are 15 residues in the CDR3. J was trimmed by 2 bases and V by 5 bases; bases with no gene match: 9. From germline, CDR1 is GTSNPN and CDR2 SVGIG (reference sequence). This specimen consisted of PBMCs, obtained around atezolizumab (anti-PD-L1) treatment. The TCR originated in a man in his sixties with urothelial cancer. V and J are TRBV30 and TRBJ2-1; 7 bases map to TRBD1. CDR3 residues: CAWLQQGVAYNEQFF. CDR3 coding DNA: TGTGCCTGGCTCCAGCAGGGGGTCGCCTACAATGAGCAGTTCTTC.